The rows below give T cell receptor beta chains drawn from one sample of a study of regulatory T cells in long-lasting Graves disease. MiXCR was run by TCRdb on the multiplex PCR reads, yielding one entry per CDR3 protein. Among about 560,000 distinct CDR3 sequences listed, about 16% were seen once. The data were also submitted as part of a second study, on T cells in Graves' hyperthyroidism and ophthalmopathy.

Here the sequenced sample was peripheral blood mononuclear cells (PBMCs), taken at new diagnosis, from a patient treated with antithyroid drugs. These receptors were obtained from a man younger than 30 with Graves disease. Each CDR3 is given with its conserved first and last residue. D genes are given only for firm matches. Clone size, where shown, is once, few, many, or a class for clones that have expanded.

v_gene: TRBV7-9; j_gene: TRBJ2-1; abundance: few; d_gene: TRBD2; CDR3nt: TGTGCCAGCAGCTTAAGGACGCGGGAGTTAGGTGAGCAGTTCTTC; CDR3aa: CASSLRTRELGEQFF
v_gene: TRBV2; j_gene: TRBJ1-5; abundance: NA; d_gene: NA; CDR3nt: TGTGCCAGCACCTTCTACAGCACAGGGCAGCCCCAGCATTTT; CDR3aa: CASTFYSTGQPQHF
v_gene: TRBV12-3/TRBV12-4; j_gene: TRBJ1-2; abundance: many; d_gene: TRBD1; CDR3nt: TGTGCCAGCAGTTATACTGACAGGGACTATGGCTACACCTTC; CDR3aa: CASSYTDRDYGYTF
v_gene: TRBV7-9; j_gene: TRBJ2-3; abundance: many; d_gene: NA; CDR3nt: TGTGCCAGCAGCCCCAAGGGGGACCCCAATCGAGATACGCAGTATTTT; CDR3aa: CASSPKGDPNRDTQYF
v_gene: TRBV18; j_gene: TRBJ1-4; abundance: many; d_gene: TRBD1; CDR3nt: TGTGCCAGCTCACCGATAGGACAGGGAGGTGAAAAACTGTTTTTT; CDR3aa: CASSPIGQGGEKLFF
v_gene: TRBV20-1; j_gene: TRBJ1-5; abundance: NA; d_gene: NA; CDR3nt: TGCAGTGCTAGAGGACGTTATAGCAATCAGCCCCAGCATTTT; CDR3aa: CSARGRYSNQPQHF
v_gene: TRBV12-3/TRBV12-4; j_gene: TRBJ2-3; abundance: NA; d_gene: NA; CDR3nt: TGTGCCAGCAGTTGGGAATCGTTTACGCAGTATTTT; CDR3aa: CASSWESFTQYF
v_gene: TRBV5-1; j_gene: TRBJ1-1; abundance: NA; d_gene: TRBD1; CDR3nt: TGCGCCAGCAGCCCTGGACAGGGGTCGCCGACTGAAGCTTTCTTT; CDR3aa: CASSPGQGSPTEAFF
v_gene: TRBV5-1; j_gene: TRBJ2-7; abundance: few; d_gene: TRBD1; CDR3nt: TGCGCCAGCAGCGTAGGGACAGCTTTCTCCTACGAGCAGTACTTC; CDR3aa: CASSVGTAFSYEQYF
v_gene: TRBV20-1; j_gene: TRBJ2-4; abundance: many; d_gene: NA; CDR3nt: TGCAGTGCTTCCCCGGAGTCAGCGGACATTCAGTACTTC; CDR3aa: CSASPESADIQYF
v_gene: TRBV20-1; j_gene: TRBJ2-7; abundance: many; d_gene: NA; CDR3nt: TGCAGTGCCAACCCCAGAGGGGAGCAGTACTTC; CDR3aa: CSANPRGEQYF
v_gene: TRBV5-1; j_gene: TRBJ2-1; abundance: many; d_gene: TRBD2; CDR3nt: TGCGCCAGCAGCTTGGTACGGGAGGGATACAATGAGCAGTTCTTC; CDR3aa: CASSLVREGYNEQFF
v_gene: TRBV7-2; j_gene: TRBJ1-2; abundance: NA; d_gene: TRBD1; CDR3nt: TGTGCCAGCAGACTAGGGACAGGGCGCGGCTACACCTTC; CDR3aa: CASRLGTGRGYTF
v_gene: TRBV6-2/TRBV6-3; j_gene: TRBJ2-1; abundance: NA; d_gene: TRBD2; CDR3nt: TGTGCCACCGGAAGACTAGCGGGGAACAATGAGCAGTTCTTC; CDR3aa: CATGRLAGNNEQFF
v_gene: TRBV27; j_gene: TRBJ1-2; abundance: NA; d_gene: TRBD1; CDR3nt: TGTGCCAGCAGTTTATCACCCGGACAGGGGCGGGGTAGTAACTATGGCTACACCTTC; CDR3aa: CASSLSPGQGRGSNYGYTF
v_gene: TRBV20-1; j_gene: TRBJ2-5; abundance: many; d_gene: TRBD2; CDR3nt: TGCAGTGCTCAAAGCGGGGAGTATTGGGAGACCCAGTACTTC; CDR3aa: CSAQSGEYWETQYF
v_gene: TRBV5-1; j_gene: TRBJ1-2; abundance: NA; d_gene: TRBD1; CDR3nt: TGCGCCAGCAGCCCGGACAGGGAGCCTGGCTACACCTTC; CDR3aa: CASSPDREPGYTF
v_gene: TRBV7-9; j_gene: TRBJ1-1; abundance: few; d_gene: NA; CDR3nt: TGTGCCAGCAGCTTAATGAGGCCTGAAGCTTTCTTT; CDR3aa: CASSLMRPEAFF
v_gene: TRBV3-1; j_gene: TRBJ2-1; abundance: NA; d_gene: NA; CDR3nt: TGTGCCAGCAGCCAAGTCAAGAATGAGCAGTTCTTC; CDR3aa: CASSQVKNEQFF
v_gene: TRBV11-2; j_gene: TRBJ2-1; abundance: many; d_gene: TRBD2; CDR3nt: TGTGCCAGCAGCCTAGCGGGAGCACTCAATGAGCAGTTCTTC; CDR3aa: CASSLAGALNEQFF
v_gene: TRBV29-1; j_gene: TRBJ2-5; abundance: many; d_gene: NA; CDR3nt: TGCAGCGTTGAAGACCAAGGGAGGCCCCCTTTTGAGACCCAGTACTTC; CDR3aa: CSVEDQGRPPFETQYF
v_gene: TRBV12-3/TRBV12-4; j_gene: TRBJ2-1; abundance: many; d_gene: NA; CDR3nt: TGTGCCAGCAGGACGGTAAAAACCAATGAGCAGTTCTTC; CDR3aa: CASRTVKTNEQFF
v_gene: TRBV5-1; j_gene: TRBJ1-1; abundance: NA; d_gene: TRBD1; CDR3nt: TGCGCCAGCGGACCTGGGACAGGGAGTAAGGCTTTCTTT; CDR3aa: CASGPGTGSKAFF
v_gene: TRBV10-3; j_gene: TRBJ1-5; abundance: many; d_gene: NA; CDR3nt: TGTGCCATCTGTGACAGGTCAGATCAGCCCCAGCATTTT; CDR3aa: CAICDRSDQPQHF
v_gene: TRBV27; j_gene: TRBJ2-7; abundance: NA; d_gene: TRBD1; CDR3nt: TGTGCCAGCAGTTTTCTTGGACAGGGGACCCCCTACGAGCAGTACTTC; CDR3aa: CASSFLGQGTPYEQYF
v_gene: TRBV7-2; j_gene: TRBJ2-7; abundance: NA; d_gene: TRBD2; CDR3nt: TGTGCCAGCAGCTTAGCGCGGGGCGGGGGGACCTCCTACGAGCAGTACTTC; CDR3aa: CASSLARGGGTSYEQYF
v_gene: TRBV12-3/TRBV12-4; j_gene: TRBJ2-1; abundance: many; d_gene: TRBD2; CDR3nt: TGTGCCAGCAGTTTAAACCTGGGTAGCGGGAGCTCTCGGGACAATGAGCAGTTCTTC; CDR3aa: CASSLNLGSGSSRDNEQFF
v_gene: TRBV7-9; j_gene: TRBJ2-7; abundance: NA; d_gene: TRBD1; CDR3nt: TGTGCCAGCAGTAACTGGGACAGGAGATCGGCCGAGCAGTACTTC; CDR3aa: CASSNWDRRSAEQYF
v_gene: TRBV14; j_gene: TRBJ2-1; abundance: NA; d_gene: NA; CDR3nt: TGTGCCAGCAGCCCGCGGGACGCGGGATACAATGAGCAGTTCTTC; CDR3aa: CASSPRDAGYNEQFF
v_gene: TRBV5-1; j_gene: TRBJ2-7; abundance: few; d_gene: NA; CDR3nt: TGCGCCAGCAGCTTGGAGAGTCCGATTTACGAGCAGTACTTC; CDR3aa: CASSLESPIYEQYF
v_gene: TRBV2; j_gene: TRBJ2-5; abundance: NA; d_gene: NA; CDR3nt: TGTGCCAGCAGTGAACAGGGGGGGCCCCAAGAGACCCAGTACTTC; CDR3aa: CASSEQGGPQETQYF
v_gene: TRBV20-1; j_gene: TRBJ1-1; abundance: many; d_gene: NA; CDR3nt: TGCAGTGCTCCCAGGGACGTTAACACTGAAGCTTTCTTT; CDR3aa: CSAPRDVNTEAFF
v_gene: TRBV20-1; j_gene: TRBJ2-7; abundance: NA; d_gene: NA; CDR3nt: TGCAGTGCTAGAGACAGGACTCGGCCTTACGAGCAATACTTC; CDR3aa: CSARDRTRPYEQYF
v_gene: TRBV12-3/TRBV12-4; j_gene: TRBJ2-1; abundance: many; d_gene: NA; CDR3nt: TGTGCCAGCAGTCCAACCCCCAGTGAAAATGAGCAGTTCTTC; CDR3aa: CASSPTPSENEQFF
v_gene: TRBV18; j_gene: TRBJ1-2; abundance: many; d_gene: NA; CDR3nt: TGTGCCAGCTCCCCAACGGGGGCGGGTAACTATGGCTACACCTTC; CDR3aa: CASSPTGAGNYGYTF
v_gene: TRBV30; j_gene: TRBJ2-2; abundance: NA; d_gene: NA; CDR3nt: TGTGCCTGGAGTGGGATAAGCCCTTTAAACACCGGGGAGCTGTTTTTT; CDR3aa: CAWSGISPLNTGELFF
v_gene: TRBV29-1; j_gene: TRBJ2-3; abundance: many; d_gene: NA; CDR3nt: TGCAGCGTTGAAGGGGGTACGTCAGATACGCAGTATTTT; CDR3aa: CSVEGGTSDTQYF
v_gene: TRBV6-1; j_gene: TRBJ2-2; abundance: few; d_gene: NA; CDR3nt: TGTGCCAGCAGTGAGGGCCCTCCAGAGTACACCGGGGAGCTGTTTTTT; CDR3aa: CASSEGPPEYTGELFF
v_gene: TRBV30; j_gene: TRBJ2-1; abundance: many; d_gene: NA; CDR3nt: TGTGCCTGGAGTGTTTGGTCGGGAGTCCGTACCGGCAATGAGCAGTTCTTC; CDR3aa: CAWSVWSGVRTGNEQFF
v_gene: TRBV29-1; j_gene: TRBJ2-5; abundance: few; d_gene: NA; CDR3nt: TGCAGCGTTTCGATGGAGACCCAGTACTTC; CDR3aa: CSVSMETQYF
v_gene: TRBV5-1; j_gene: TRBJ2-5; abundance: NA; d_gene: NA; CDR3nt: TGCGCCAGCAGGAAACAGATACCCAGGGAGACCCAGTACTTC; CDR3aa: CASRKQIPRETQYF
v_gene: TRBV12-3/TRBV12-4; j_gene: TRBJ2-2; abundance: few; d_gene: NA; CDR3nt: TGTGCCAGCAGTTTTCGGTACACCGGGGAGCTGTTTTTT; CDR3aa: CASSFRYTGELFF
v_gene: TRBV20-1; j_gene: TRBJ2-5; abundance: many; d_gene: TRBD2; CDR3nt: TGCAGTGCTAGCCAGCGGGAGTTCGAAGAGACCCAGTACTTC; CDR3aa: CSASQREFEETQYF
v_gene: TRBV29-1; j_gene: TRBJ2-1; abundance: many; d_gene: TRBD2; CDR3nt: TGCAGCGTTGAAAGGGACGGGGCGGGAGCCCATGGCAATGAGCAGTTCTTC; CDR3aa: CSVERDGAGAHGNEQFF
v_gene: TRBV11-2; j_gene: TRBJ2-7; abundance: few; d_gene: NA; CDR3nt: TGTGCCAGCAGTCCTATATACGAGCAGTACTTC; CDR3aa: CASSPIYEQYF
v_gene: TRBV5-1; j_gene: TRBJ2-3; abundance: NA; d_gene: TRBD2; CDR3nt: TGCGCCAGCAGCTTAACTAGCGCGGACACAGATACGCAGTATTTT; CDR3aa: CASSLTSADTDTQYF
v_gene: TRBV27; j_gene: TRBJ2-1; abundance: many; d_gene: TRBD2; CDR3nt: TGTGCCAGCAGTTTACTAGCGGGAGATCTCTACAATGAGCAGTTCTTC; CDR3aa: CASSLLAGDLYNEQFF
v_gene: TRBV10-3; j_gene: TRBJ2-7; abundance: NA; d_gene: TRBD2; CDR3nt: TGTGCCATCATGCCTAGCGGGCGCTCCTACGAGCAGTACTTC; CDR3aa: CAIMPSGRSYEQYF
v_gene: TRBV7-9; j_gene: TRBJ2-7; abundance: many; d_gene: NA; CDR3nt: TGTGCCAGCAGCTTACCCCCGGACGAGCAGTACTTC; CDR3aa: CASSLPPDEQYF
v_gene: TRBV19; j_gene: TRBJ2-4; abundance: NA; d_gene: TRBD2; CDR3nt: TGTGCCAGTAGTGACCTTAGCGGGACTGCGGTTCAGTACTTC; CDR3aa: CASSDLSGTAVQYF
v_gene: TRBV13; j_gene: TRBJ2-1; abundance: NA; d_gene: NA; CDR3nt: TGTGCCAGCAGCTTAATGGGGCACAATGAGCAGTTCTTC; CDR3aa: CASSLMGHNEQFF
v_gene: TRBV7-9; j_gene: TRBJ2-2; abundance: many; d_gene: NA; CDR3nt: TGTGCCAGCAGCTTACAGGAGAACACCGGGGAGCTGTTTTTT; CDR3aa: CASSLQENTGELFF
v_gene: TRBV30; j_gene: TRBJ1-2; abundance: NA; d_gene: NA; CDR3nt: TGTGCCTGGAGTGGTTCAGCTTATGGCTACACCTTC; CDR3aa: CAWSGSAYGYTF